A selection of T cell receptor beta chains follows, all from one sample in a study of shared clonotypes between healthy human individuals. TCRdb's copy holds only in-frame clones and misses some; the assay was immunoSEQ multiplex PCR. The sample comprises about 2 million clones, roughly 95% of which are singletons, and more than 0.9% rests with the top ten. Sequences were obtained from naive CD8+ T cells sorted from blood. The receptors were gathered from a man between 18 and 29 years old in good health. Each CDR3 is given with its conserved first and last residue. Each record gives: J gene, clone size, V gene, D gene, CDR3 DNA, CDR3 protein. A D gene is named only where the DNA matches it firmly. The size entry is marked missing in some rows and otherwise reads once, few, many or a size class.

>TRBJ2-1|once|TRBV4-1|-
TGCGCCAGCAGCCAAGATACGCTGGCAGGGGAATACAATGAGCAGTTCTTC
CASSQDTLAGEYNEQFF
>TRBJ1-1|-|TRBV2|-
TGTGCCAACTCCTATAGAGACAACACTGAAGCTTTCTTT
CANSYRDNTEAFF
>TRBJ2-5|-|TRBV7-2|-
TGTGCCAGCAGCTTCACCCCCCTCCAAGAGACCCAGTACTTC
CASSFTPLQETQYF
>TRBJ1-2|-|TRBV6-5|-
TGTGCCAGCAGTTACTCTCAAACGGGGAACTATGGCTACACCTTC
CASSYSQTGNYGYTF
>TRBJ2-7|many|TRBV2|-
TGTGCCAGCGCGGGACTCAATTACGAGCAGTACTTC
CASAGLNYEQYF
>TRBJ2-7|-|TRBV19|-
TGTGCCAGTAGTGAGGGGGGCATTCCCTACGAGCAGTACTTC
CASSEGGIPYEQYF
>TRBJ1-5|-|TRBV6-5|-
TGTGCCAGCAGCGCCGCCACCCGGGGCAATCAGCCCCAGCATTTT
CASSAATRGNQPQHF
>TRBJ2-7|-|TRBV7-9|-
TGTGCCAGCAGCTTAGGCGGGGAGTCGCAGGGGTCCCACGAGCAGTACTTC
CASSLGGESQGSHEQYF
>TRBJ2-7|-|TRBV7-9|TRBD2
TGTGCCAGCAGCTTGGGGACTAGCGGGGGAACCTACGAGCAGTACTTC
CASSLGTSGGTYEQYF
>TRBJ2-2|-|TRBV7-9|-
TGTGCCAGCGGATGGGGGGACAACTCTAGGACCGGGGAGCTGTTTTTT
CASGWGDNSRTGELFF
>TRBJ2-7|-|TRBV29-1|TRBD1
TGCAGCGTCGATCTTGGGACAGGTCTCTACGAGCAGTACTTC
CSVDLGTGLYEQYF
>TRBJ2-1|-|TRBV7-6|TRBD2
TGTGCCAGCAGCTTGGGGACTAGCGGGAGACGGAAGGCCTACAATGAGCAGTTCTTC
CASSLGTSGRRKAYNEQFF
>TRBJ2-1|-|TRBV9|-
TGTGCCAGCAGCGTAGGGGGCGGGGTCTCCTACAATGAGCAGTTCTTC
CASSVGGGVSYNEQFF
>TRBJ2-2|-|TRBV4-1|-
TGCGCCAGCAGCCAAGCTGGGGAGCTGTTTTTT
CASSQAGELFF
>TRBJ1-6|few|TRBV4-1|TRBD1
TGCGCCAGCAGCCAGGTCCTTGACAGGGTTATTTCACCCCTCCACTTT
CASSQVLDRVISPLHF
>TRBJ2-1|-|TRBV19|TRBD1
TGTGCCAGTAGTACTGGACAGGGTATGGATGAGCAGTTCTTC
CASSTGQGMDEQFF
>TRBJ1-3|-|TRBV4-3|TRBD1
TGCGCCAGCAGCCAAGATCCCGGGACAGGGGAAGGTGGAAACACCATATATTTT
CASSQDPGTGEGGNTIYF
>TRBJ2-7|-|TRBV10-1|-
TGCGCCAGCAGTGAGTGGGACACCAACGAGCAGTACTTC
CASSEWDTNEQYF
>TRBJ1-5|-|TRBV9|TRBD1
TGTGCCAGCAGCGCTCGACAGGGAGGGGAGAGCAATCAGCCCCAGCATTTT
CASSARQGGESNQPQHF
>TRBJ1-1|few|TRBV13|-
TGTGCCAGCAGCACGGAGGCTACTGAAGCTTTCTTT
CASSTEATEAFF
>TRBJ1-5|-|TRBV9|-
TGTGCCAGCAGCGCTGGTGACAATCAGCCCCAGCATTTT
CASSAGDNQPQHF
>TRBJ1-1|-|TRBV5-1|-
TGCGCCAGCAGCGAACAGGGTATGGGCACTGAAGCTTTCTTT
CASSEQGMGTEAFF
>TRBJ1-2|-|TRBV9|TRBD1
TGTGCCAGCAGCGTCTCCACAGGGGGCAGAGGCTATGGCTACACCTTC
CASSVSTGGRGYGYTF
>TRBJ1-5|-|TRBV4-1|-
TGCGCCAGCAGCCCCGACAGCCGGGGGGATCAGCCCCAGCATTTT
CASSPDSRGDQPQHF
>TRBJ2-3|-|TRBV6-1|TRBD2
TGTGCCAGCAGTGACCCCTCTTCGCGGGGGGGCCCGGATACGCAGTATTTT
CASSDPSSRGGPDTQYF
>TRBJ2-7|-|TRBV18|TRBD1
TGTGCCAGCTCACCCCCCCGGGACAGGGACGAGCAGTACTTC
CASSPPRDRDEQYF
>TRBJ2-2|-|TRBV7-9|-
TGTGCCAGCAGCTTAGTAGCGATGTCTCCCGGGGAGCTGTTTTTT
CASSLVAMSPGELFF
>TRBJ2-7|once|TRBV11-2|-
TGTGCCAGCAGCTCTTCTATAGACTACGAGCAGTACTTC
CASSSSIDYEQYF
>TRBJ1-2|-|TRBV4-3|-
TGCGCCAGCAGCCAAGATACGGGGGGTCTTCCCTGGGGCTACACCTTC
CASSQDTGGLPWGYTF
>TRBJ1-2|-|TRBV11-2|-
TGTGCCAGCAGCCTCCGGGGGGGCTGGGGTGATGGCTACACCTTC
CASSLRGGWGDGYTF
>TRBJ2-1|-|TRBV7-6|-
TGTGCCAGCAGCAACCGGGACTCAATGTACAATGAGCAGTTCTTC
CASSNRDSMYNEQFF
>TRBJ2-5|-|TRBV7-9|-
TGTGCCAGCAGCGTAGGTCTGGAGACCCAGTACTTC
CASSVGLETQYF
>TRBJ2-7|-|TRBV6-6|-
TGTGCCAGCAGTTACCAGGGGTCGGGGGAGCAGTACTTC
CASSYQGSGEQYF
>TRBJ1-6|-|TRBV7-2|-
TGTGCCAGCAGCACAGACCCCTTCGGTTCACCCCTCCACTTT
CASSTDPFGSPLHF
>TRBJ2-7|-|TRBV27|TRBD1
TGTGCCAGCAGTTTCAGACAGGGGGCCGCCTACGAGCAGTACTTC
CASSFRQGAAYEQYF
>TRBJ1-3|-|TRBV28|TRBD1
TGTGCCAGCAGTTCACCTCAGGGGGCTGGAAACACCATATATTTT
CASSSPQGAGNTIYF
>TRBJ1-1|-|TRBV2|-
TGTGCCAGCAGTGATGAGAGGACAGTGAACACTGAAGCTTTCTTT
CASSDERTVNTEAFF
>TRBJ2-3|-|TRBV7-2|-
TGTGCCAGCAGCTTAGATTTGGCGGGCTCCCCCACAGATACGCAGTATTTT
CASSLDLAGSPTDTQYF
>TRBJ2-1|-|TRBV9|-
TGTGCCAGCAGCGCCCCACTTTACAATGAGCAGTTCTTC
CASSAPLYNEQFF
>TRBJ1-2|-|TRBV6-5|-
TGTGCCAGCAGTTACTCTGTGGGAGGGGTCGGGTATGGCTACACCTTC
CASSYSVGGVGYGYTF
>TRBJ2-5|-|TRBV9|-
TGTGCCAGCAGCTCCAGGGCCGCATGGTTTGGAGAGACCCAGTACTTC
CASSSRAAWFGETQYF
>TRBJ2-7|-|TRBV14|-
TGTGCCAGCAGCCAAGCAAGGGACCCTCACTCCTACGAGCAGTACTTC
CASSQARDPHSYEQYF
>TRBJ2-7|-|TRBV6-1|TRBD1
TGTGCCAGCATCTCCTCCAGAGGGGGCGTCGACGAGCAGTACTTC
CASISSRGGVDEQYF
>TRBJ2-7|-|TRBV11-2|-
TGTGCCAGCAGCTTAGGGTGGGCCGCCGCCGAGCAGTACTTC
CASSLGWAAAEQYF
>TRBJ2-1|-|TRBV4-3|-
TGCGCCAGCAGCTATAAAACGGAACTACCAGGTGAGCAGTTCTTC
CASSYKTELPGEQFF
>TRBJ2-1|-|TRBV19|-
TGTGCCAGTAGTATTTCGGGGGCCTACAATGAGCAGTTCTTC
CASSISGAYNEQFF
>TRBJ2-7|-|TRBV28|TRBD1
TGTGCCAGCAGTTTATCCGGGACAGGGGGCTACGAGCAGTACTTC
CASSLSGTGGYEQYF
>TRBJ2-7|-|TRBV5-6|TRBD1
TGTGCCAGCAGCCAGATAGGGGGCGATCACTACGAGCAGTACTTC
CASSQIGGDHYEQYF
>TRBJ2-5|-|TRBV9|TRBD2
TGTGCCAGCAGCTTCGGACTAGCGGCCCAAGAGACCCAGTACTTC
CASSFGLAAQETQYF
>TRBJ2-2|-|TRBV12-5|TRBD1
TGTGCTAGTGTCCCCAGTCCCGGGACAGGTGAAGACACCGGGGAGCTGTTTTTT
CASVPSPGTGEDTGELFF
>TRBJ2-3|-|TRBV6-4|-
TGTGCTCCAGCGGGTCAGCTATCCACAGATACGCAGTATTTT
CAPAGQLSTDTQYF
>TRBJ2-7|-|TRBV13|TRBD2
TGTGCCAGCAGCTCGTCCGGGACTAGCGGCAACGAGCAGTACTTC
CASSSSGTSGNEQYF
>TRBJ2-4|-|TRBV27|-
TGTGCCAGCAGTTTTGGGAACATTCAGTACTTC
CASSFGNIQYF